These T cell receptor beta chains were read from a single sample in a study of cytomegalovirus exposure and HLA in healthy donors. Assay used: immunoSEQ multiplex PCR; TCRdb lists only in-frame clones, some missing. The sample shows some 200,000 clones, roughly 70% of them seen only once. The specimen sequenced was PBMCs. The receptors shown here come from a man aged 40-55 years in good health and CMV-seropositive. Both conserved end residues are part of each CDR3. Each record gives: J gene, D gene, V gene, clone size, CDR3 protein, CDR3 DNA. D genes are given only for firm matches. Size values are once, few and many counts, or a class for expanded clones, and some rows have none.

TRBJ1-5,NA,TRBV19,NA,CASSPLNNQPQHF,TGTGCCAGTAGTCCGTTAAACAATCAGCCCCAGCATTTT
TRBJ1-3,TRBD1,TRBV7-9,NA,CASSSFTGAGNTIYF,TGTGCCAGCAGCTCATTCACAGGGGCTGGAAACACCATATATTTT
TRBJ2-7,TRBD1,TRBV10-3,NA,CAISPTGTGGTYEQYF,TGTGCCATCAGTCCAACCGGGACAGGGGGAACCTACGAGCAGTACTTC
TRBJ2-5,NA,TRBV6-5,few,CASSYLGQLQETQYF,TGTGCCAGCAGTTACCTCGGACAGCTCCAAGAGACCCAGTACTTC
TRBJ2-7,NA,TRBV5-5,few,CASSLEDSPLGYEQYF,TGTGCCAGCAGCTTGGAAGACAGCCCTCTGGGGTACGAGCAGTACTTC
TRBJ1-2,NA,TRBV27,NA,CASSFRGTSNYGYTF,TGTGCCAGCAGTTTTAGGGGGACATCTAACTATGGCTACACCTTC
TRBJ1-4,TRBD1,TRBV10-2,NA,CASSEGGTGAEKLFF,TGCGCCAGCAGTGAAGGGGGGACAGGGGCTGAAAAACTGTTTTTT
TRBJ2-5,TRBD2,TRBV9,NA,CASSRGGGVYQETQYF,TGTGCCAGCAGCCGTGGTGGGGGGGTGTACCAAGAGACCCAGTACTTC
TRBJ2-1,NA,TRBV10-1,NA,CASSEVRGNSYNEQFF,TGCGCCAGCAGTGAGGTCAGGGGCAACTCCTACAATGAGCAGTTCTTC
TRBJ2-3,NA,TRBV18,NA,CASSPRGSDTQYF,TGTGCCAGCTCACCCCGAGGGTCAGATACGCAGTATTTT
TRBJ2-6,NA,TRBV6-6,NA,CASSYEEFGANVLTF,TGTGCCAGCAGTTACGAGGAATTCGGGGCCAACGTCCTGACTTTC
TRBJ2-2,TRBD2,TRBV18,once,CASSPQGGTTYTGELFF,TGTGCCAGCTCACCCCAAGGAGGGACTACTTACACCGGGGAGCTGTTTTTT
TRBJ2-1,NA,TRBV9,NA,CASSDLGEPYNEQFF,TGTGCCAGCAGCGACCTCGGGGAGCCCTACAATGAGCAGTTCTTC
TRBJ2-1,NA,TRBV6-6,few,CASSYSRVNEQFF,TGTGCCAGCAGTTACTCGAGGGTAAATGAGCAGTTCTTC
TRBJ1-1,TRBD1,TRBV6-5,NA,CASSPGTGRAFF,TGTGCCAGCAGTCCCGGGACAGGGCGAGCTTTCTTT
TRBJ2-7,NA,TRBV7-6,NA,CASSLDTNSYEQYF,TGTGCCAGCAGCTTAGACACCAACTCCTACGAGCAGTACTTC
TRBJ1-3,NA,TRBV7-2,NA,CASGRQSGNTIYF,TGTGCCAGCGGTAGACAATCTGGAAACACCATATATTTT
TRBJ1-1,NA,TRBV7-9,NA,CASSSPIGARTEAFF,TGTGCCAGCAGCTCCCCCATAGGGGCGCGAACTGAAGCTTTCTTT
TRBJ2-5,NA,TRBV6-6,NA,CASRSRGQETQYF,TGTGCCAGCAGGTCCCGGGGACAAGAGACCCAGTACTTC
TRBJ2-7,NA,TRBV19,NA,CASSLTQNSYEQYF,TGTGCCAGTAGCCTGACTCAAAACTCCTACGAGCAGTACTTC
TRBJ2-5,TRBD1,TRBV11-2,NA,CASQSRFATGGWETQYF,TGTGCCAGCCAGAGTAGGTTCGCGACAGGGGGCTGGGAGACCCAGTACTTC
TRBJ2-1,TRBD1,TRBV5-1,NA,CASGQGYTYNEQFF,TGCGCCAGCGGACAGGGGTACACCTACAATGAGCAGTTCTTC
TRBJ2-3,TRBD1,TRBV19,few,CATRDRGRADTQYF,TGTGCCACCCGCGACAGGGGAAGGGCAGATACGCAGTATTTT
TRBJ2-3,TRBD2,TRBV5-5,NA,CASSLARLAGDPSTDTQYF,TGTGCCAGCAGCTTGGCCAGACTAGCGGGGGACCCAAGCACAGATACGCAGTATTTT
TRBJ2-7,NA,TRBV5-1,few,CASSFSGFTEQYF,TGCGCCAGCAGCTTCTCGGGGTTCACCGAGCAGTACTTC
TRBJ2-7,TRBD1,TRBV18,NA,CASSRGTGDYEQYF,TGTGCCAGCTCAAGAGGGACAGGGGACTACGAGCAGTACTTC
TRBJ2-5,TRBD1,TRBV2,few,CASKPGGRKTQYF,TGTGCCAGCAAGCCAGGGGGCCGAAAGACCCAGTACTTC